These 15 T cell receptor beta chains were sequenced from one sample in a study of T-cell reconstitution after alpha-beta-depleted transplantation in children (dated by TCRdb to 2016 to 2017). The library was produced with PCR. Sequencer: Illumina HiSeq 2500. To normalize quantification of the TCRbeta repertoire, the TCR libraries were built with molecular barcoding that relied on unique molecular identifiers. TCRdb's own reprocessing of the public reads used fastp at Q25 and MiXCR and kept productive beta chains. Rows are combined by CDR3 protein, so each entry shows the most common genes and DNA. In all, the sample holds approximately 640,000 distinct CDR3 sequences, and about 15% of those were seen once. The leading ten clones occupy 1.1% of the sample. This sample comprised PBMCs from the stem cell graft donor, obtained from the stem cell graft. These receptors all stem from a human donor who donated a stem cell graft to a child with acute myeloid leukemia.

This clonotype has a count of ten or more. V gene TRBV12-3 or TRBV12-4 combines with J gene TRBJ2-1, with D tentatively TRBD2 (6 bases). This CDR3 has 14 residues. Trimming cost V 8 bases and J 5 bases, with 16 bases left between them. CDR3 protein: CASGRGGSHNEQFF. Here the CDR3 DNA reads TGTGCCAGCGGCCGGGGAGGCTCACACAATGAGCAGTTCTTC.

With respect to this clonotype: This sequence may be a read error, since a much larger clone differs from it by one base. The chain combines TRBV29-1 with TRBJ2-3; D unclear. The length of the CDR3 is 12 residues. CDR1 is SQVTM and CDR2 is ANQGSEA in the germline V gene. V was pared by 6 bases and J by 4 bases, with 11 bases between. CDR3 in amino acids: CSVPIAADTQYF. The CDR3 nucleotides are TGCAGCGTCCCGATCGCTGCAGATACGCAGTATTTT.

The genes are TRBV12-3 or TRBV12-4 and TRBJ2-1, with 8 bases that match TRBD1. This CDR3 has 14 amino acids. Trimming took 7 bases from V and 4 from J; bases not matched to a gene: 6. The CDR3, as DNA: TGTGCCAGCACCCTGGACAGGGCTTACAATGAGCAGTTCTTC. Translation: CASTLDRAYNEQFF.

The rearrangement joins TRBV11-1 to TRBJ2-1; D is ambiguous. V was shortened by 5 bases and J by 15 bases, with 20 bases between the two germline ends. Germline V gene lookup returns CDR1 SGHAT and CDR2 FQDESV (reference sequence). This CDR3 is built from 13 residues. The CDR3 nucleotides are TGTGCCAGCAGCCTCCAACCGGGTTCCCAACGGTTCTTC. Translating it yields CASSLQPGSQRFF.

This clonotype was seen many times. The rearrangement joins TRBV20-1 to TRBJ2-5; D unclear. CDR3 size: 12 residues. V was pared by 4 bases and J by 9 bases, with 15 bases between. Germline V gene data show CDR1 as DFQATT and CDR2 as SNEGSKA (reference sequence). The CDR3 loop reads CSAKKPPRPQYF. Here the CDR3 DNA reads TGCAGTGCTAAAAAACCTCCCCGTCCCCAGTACTTC.

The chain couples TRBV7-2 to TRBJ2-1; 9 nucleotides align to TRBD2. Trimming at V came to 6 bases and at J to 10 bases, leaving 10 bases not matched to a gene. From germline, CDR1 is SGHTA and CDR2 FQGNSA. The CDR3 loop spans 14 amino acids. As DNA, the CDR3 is TGTGCCAGCAGTAGGGCGGGGGGGCTGGAGGAGCAGTTCTTC. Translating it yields CASSRAGGLEEQFF.

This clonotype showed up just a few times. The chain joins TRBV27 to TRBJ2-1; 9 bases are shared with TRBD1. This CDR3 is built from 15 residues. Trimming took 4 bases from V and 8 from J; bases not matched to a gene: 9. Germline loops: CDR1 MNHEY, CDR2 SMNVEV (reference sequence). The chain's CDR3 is CASSSPGQGGDEQFF. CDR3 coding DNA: TGTGCCAGCAGTTCACCGGGACAGGGAGGGGATGAGCAGTTCTTC.

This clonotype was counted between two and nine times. The chain's CDR3 is CASSSGLAQETQYF. The CDR3 DNA reads TGTGCCAGCAGTTCGGGTCTTGCCCAAGAGACCCAGTACTTC. The chain employs TRBV12-3 or TRBV12-4 and TRBJ2-5, with no clear D. V lost 4 bases to trimming and J lost 1 base, with 10 bases between them. This CDR3 has 14 amino acids.

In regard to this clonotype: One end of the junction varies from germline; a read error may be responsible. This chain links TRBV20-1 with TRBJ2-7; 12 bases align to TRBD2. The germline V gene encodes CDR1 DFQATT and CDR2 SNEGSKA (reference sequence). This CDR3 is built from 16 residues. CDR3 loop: CCARTLAGGTPYEQYF. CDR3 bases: TGCTGTGCTAGAACGCTAGCGGGGGGGACCCCCTACGAGCAGTACTTC.

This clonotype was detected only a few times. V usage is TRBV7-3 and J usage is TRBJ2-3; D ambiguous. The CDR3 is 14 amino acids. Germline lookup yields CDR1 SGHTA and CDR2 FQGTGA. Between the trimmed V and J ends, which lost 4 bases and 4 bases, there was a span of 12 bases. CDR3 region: CASSSDGDSDTQYF. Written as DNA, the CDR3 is TGTGCCAGCAGCTCGGACGGCGACTCAGATACGCAGTATTTT.

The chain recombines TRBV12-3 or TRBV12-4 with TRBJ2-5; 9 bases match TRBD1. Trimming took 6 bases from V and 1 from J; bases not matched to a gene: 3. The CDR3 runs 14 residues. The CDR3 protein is CASSMGQGQETQYF. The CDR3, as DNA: TGTGCCAGCAGCATGGGACAGGGCCAAGAGACCCAGTACTTC.

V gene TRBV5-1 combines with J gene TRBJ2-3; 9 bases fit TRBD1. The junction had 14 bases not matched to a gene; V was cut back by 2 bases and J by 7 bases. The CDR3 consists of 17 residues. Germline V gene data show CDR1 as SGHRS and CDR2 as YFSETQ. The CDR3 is CASSFSFSQGAGNTQYF. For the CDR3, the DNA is TGCGCCAGCAGCTTTTCCTTTTCACAGGGGGCGGGAAATACGCAGTATTTT.

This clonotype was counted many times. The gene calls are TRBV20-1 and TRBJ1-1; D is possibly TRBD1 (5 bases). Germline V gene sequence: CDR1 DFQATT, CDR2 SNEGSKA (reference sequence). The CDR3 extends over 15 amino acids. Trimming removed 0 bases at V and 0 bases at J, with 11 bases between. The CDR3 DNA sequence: TGCAGTGCTAGAGATTGGGCAGGGATGAACACTGAAGCTTTCTTT. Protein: CSARDWAGMNTEAFF.

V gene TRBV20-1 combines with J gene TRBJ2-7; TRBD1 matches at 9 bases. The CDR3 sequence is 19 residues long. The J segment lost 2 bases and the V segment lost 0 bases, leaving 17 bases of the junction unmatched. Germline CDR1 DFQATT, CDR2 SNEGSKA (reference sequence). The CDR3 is CSARDSRDREASFPYEQYF. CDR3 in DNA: TGCAGTGCTAGAGATAGCCGGGACAGGGAAGCCTCCTTCCCCTACGAGCAGTACTTC.

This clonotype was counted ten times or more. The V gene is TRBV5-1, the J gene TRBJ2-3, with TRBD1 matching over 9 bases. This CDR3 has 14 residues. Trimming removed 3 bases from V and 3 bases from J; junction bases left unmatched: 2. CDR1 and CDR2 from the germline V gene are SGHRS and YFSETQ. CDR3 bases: TGCGCCAGCAGCTACGGACAGGGGACAGATACGCAGTATTTT. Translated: CASSYGQGTDTQYF.